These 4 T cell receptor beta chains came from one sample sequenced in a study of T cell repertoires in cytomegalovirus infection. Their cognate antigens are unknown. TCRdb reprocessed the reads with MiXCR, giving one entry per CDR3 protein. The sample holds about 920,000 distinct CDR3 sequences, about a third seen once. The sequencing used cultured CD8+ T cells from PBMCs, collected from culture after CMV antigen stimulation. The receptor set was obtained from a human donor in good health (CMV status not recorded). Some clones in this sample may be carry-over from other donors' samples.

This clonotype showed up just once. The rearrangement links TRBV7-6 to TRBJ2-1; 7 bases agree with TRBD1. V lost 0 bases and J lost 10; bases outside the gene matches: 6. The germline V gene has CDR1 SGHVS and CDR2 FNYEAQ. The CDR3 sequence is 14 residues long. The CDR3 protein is CASSLAPTGDEQFF. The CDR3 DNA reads TGTGCCAGCAGCTTAGCCCCTACAGGGGACGAGCAGTTCTTC.

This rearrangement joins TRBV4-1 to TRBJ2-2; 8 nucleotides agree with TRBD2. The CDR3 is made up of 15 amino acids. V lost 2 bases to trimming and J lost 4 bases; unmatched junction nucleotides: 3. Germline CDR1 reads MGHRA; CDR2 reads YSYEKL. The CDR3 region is CASSQIAGSTGELFF. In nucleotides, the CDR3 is TGCGCCAGCAGCCAAATAGCGGGGAGCACCGGGGAGCTGTTTTTT.

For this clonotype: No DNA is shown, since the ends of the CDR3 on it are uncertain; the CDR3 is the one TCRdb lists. The CDR3 sequence is CISVPEACQITGELFF. The chain links TRBV7-5 to TRBJ2-2. TRBV7-5 is marked as a pseudogene. The CDR3 is 16 amino acids long, termini counted.

The CDR3 sequence: CASSPLPDSQAFF. The CDR3 nucleotides are TGCGCCAGCAGCCCTCTCCCGGACAGCCAAGCTTTCTTT. V and J are TRBV10-1 and TRBJ1-1; maybe TRBD1 (6 bases). The length of the CDR3 is 13 residues. Per germline, CDR1 WNHNN and CDR2 SYGVQD (reference sequence). V was shortened by 6 bases and J by 9 bases, with 17 bases between the two germline ends.